The 2 T cell receptor beta chains below all came from one sample that was sequenced in a study of T-cell memory formation after mild COVID-19. TCRdb ran MiXCR on the 5' RACE reads and lists one entry per CDR3 protein. The profile shows about 340,000 distinct CDR3 sequences, 10% to 15% of them singletons. The sample was PBMCs or a T cell subset sorted from them (not recorded which). Source of these receptors: a young man who had mild COVID-19 (a few samples of this study predate the infection). Cell type and time point are not known.

This clonotype was recorded once. The chain uses TRBV24-1 and TRBJ2-3, with D perhaps TRBD1 (5 bases). Germline V gene data show CDR1 as KGHDR and CDR2 as SFDVKD. The CDR3 is 15 residues long. V was shortened by 3 bases and J by 0 bases, with 9 bases between the two germline ends. The DNA of the CDR3 is TGTGCCACCAGTGATAAGCAGGGAAGCACAGATACGCAGTATTTT. This sequence encodes CATSDKQGSTDTQYF.

This sequence joins TRBV20-1 and TRBJ2-6; tentative D call: TRBD2 (6 bases). Germline V gene data show CDR1 as DFQATT and CDR2 as SNEGSKA (reference sequence). This CDR3 contains 16 residues. With 6 bases removed from V and 0 bases from J, the gap between germline ends came to 15 bases. CDR3 nucleotide sequence: TGCAGTGCCCCTAGGGACGGGAGCTCTGGGGCCAACGTCCTGACTTTC. Its protein is CSAPRDGSSGANVLTF.